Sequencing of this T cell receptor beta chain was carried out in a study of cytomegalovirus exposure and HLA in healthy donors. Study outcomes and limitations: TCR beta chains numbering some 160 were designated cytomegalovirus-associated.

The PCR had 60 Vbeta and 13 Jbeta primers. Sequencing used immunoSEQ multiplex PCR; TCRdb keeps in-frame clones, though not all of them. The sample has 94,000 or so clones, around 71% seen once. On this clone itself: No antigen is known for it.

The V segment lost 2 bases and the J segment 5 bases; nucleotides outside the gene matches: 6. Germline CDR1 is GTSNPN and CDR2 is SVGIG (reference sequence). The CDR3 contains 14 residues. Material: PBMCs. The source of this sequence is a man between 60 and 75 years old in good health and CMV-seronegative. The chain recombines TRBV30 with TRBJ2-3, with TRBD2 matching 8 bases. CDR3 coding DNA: TGTGCCTGGAGTACCGGGGGGGCAGAAGATACGCAGTATTTT. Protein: CAWSTGGAEDTQYF.